This T cell receptor beta chain was sequenced during a study of radiotherapy plus CTLA-4 blockade in lung cancer. This clone was observed once. One junction end does not reproduce the germline sequence, and a read error may be involved. The repertoire was sequenced with immunoSEQ multiplex PCR; TCRdb's copy has only in-frame clones and lacks some. Seen here are approximately 110,000 clones, about four fifths observed once, and the top ten hold approximately 3.5%. The CDR3 has 15 residues. In germline, CDR1 is MNHNS, CDR2 SASEGT. The chain uses TRBV6-1 and TRBJ1-3; D remains ambiguous. Material: peripheral blood, obtained from a patient treated with radiotherapy plus ipilimumab. The clonotype was recovered from a human donor with non-small cell lung cancer that progressed on radiotherapy plus ipilimumab. Some clones in this sample may be carry-over from other donors' samples. CDR3 bases: TGTGCCAGCGGTGAAGGTTTCGACTCTGGAAACACCATATATTTT. Protein: CASGEGFDSGNTIYF.